This TCR beta chain appears in the sequencing data of a study of molecular identifiers for immune sequencing clone quantification. CDR3 length: 14 amino acids. Germline V gives CDR1 MNHEY, CDR2 SMNVEV (reference sequence). Trimming cost V 8 bases and J 0 bases, with 14 bases left between them. Study results and caveats: Highly expanded clones may be undercounted when identical TCR molecules share barcodes.

TCRdb fed the PCR reads into MiXCR, producing one record per CDR3 protein. Counted here are around 320,000 distinct CDR3 sequences, about a quarter occurring once; the ten biggest clones make up about 0.71%. This clonotype showed up just a few times. Antigen: not known. The chain has TRBV27 and TRBJ2-7; weak D call: TRBD1 (6 bases). The source material was naive CD8+ T cells from blood, with Jurkat cell RNA spiked in. Described subset: FACS-sorted CD8+CD4-CCR7+CD45RA+ naive T cells. The source is a human donor in good health. Some libraries in this study had Jurkat cell RNA spiked in. DNA for the CDR3: TGTGCCAGCGGCCAGCAGGACAGCTCCTACGAGCAGTACTTC. Translation gives CASGQQDSSYEQYF.